Sequencing of this T cell receptor (beta chain) was carried out in a study of blood T cell repertoires in COVID-19. Trimming at V came to 4 bases and at J to 4 bases, leaving 7 bases not matched to a gene. CDR1 SGHDN and CDR2 FVKESK come from the germline V gene. This CDR3 is built from 15 residues. Methods used by the authors: Scientists estimated how many nucleated cells there were by amplifying reference gene primers. Assay: immunoSEQ multiplex PCR; the TCRdb copy retains only in-frame clones and omits some. The V and J calls and the clone size are those of that table, but D and trimming were determined from the DNA. The profile shows fewer than 150,000 clones, over 75% of them singletons.

This sequence joins TRBV14 and TRBJ2-5; 9 bases line up with TRBD2. The TCR originated in a woman aged 60-75 years with acute or convalescent COVID-19. The specimen sequenced was peripheral blood. CDR3 protein: CASSPVAGVLETQYF. DNA for the CDR3: TGTGCCAGCAGCCCAGTAGCGGGAGTATTAGAGACCCAGTACTTC.